One sample yielded the 12 T cell receptor beta chains listed below, sequenced in a study of shared clonotypes between healthy human individuals. Cells designated naive CD8 were CD45RO-negative and were positively selected for CCR7, with terminally differentiated effector memory CD45RA+ cells excluded. The protocol was immunoSEQ multiplex PCR, while the TCRdb copy is restricted to in-frame clones and leaves out a portion. This sample has roughly 1,800,000 clones, with over 85% found just once. The specimen sequenced was naive CD8+ T cells sorted from blood. All receptors come from a man aged 18 to 35 in good health.

The rearrangement links TRBV6-1 to TRBJ2-2; 9 nucleotides agree with TRBD1. V shed 5 bases, J shed 4 bases, and the junction held 5 bases outside the gene matches. The CDR3 runs 15 residues. Germline lookup yields CDR1 MNHNS and CDR2 SASEGT. CDR3 bases: TGTGCCAGCAGTATGGACAGGGGACCCACCGGGGAGCTGTTTTTT. Translation: CASSMDRGPTGELFF.

V usage is TRBV5-6 and J usage is TRBJ2-1; no definite D call. V lost 4 bases and J 4 bases, leaving 12 bases between the germline ends. The CDR3 runs to 14 residues. Looked up from germline, CDR1 is SGHDT and CDR2 is YYEEEE. The CDR3 DNA reads as TGTGCCAGCAGCATCAATCTGGGGTACAATGAGCAGTTCTTC. Its protein product is CASSINLGYNEQFF.

This sequence joins TRBV6-1 and TRBJ1-3; D is uncertain. Looked up from germline, CDR1 is MNHNS and CDR2 is SASEGT. This CDR3 has 13 amino acids. V was pared by 8 bases and J by 4 bases, with 12 bases between. CDR3 region: CASWTQAGNTIYF. The CDR3 DNA follows: TGTGCCAGCTGGACTCAGGCCGGAAACACCATATATTTT.

This rearrangement joins TRBV10-2 to TRBJ2-5; D not certain. Trimming removed 2 bases from V and 0 bases from J, with 7 bases in between. Looked up from germline, CDR1 is WSHSY and CDR2 is SAAADI. The CDR3 runs 14 residues. CDR3 residues: CASSEPGYQETQYF. In DNA, the CDR3 is TGCGCCAGCAGTGAGCCTGGATACCAAGAGACCCAGTACTTC.

This sequence joins TRBV5-6 and TRBJ2-5, with TRBD1 identical over 9 bases. Germline V gene lookup returns CDR1 SGHDT and CDR2 YYEEEE. After removal of 0 bases from V and 4 bases from J, the junction contained 4 bases not matched to a gene. The CDR3 is 15 residues long. In nucleotides, the CDR3 is TGTGCCAGCAGCTTGGGACAGGGGGTGGGAGAGACCCAGTACTTC. This sequence encodes CASSLGQGVGETQYF.

This clone occurred once. This chain joins TRBV29-1 and TRBJ1-1; D uncertain. The germline V gene encodes CDR1 SQVTM and CDR2 ANQGSEA. Trimming removed 5 bases from V and 7 bases from J, with 14 bases in between. CDR3 size: 12 residues. The CDR3 loop is CSVSDLVGEAFF. The CDR3 DNA is TGCAGCGTTTCCGACCTAGTTGGTGAAGCTTTCTTT.

The table lists this clone with a count of one. The rearrangement joins TRBV19 to TRBJ1-1, with no clear D. V gave up 3 bases and J gave up 8 bases, with 16 bases separating them. The CDR3 runs to 14 residues. Germline lookup yields CDR1 LNHDA and CDR2 SQIVND (reference sequence). This CDR3 is CASSIDYFKDEAFF. In DNA, the CDR3 is TGTGCCAGTAGTATCGATTATTTTAAGGACGAAGCTTTCTTT.

The chain combines TRBV27 with TRBJ1-2; D gene ambiguous. The CDR3 is made up of 17 amino acids. Germline CDR1 is MNHEY and CDR2 is SMNVEV (reference sequence). Trimming shortened V by 5 bases and J by 0 bases, and 19 bases separated the two germline ends. In DNA form, the CDR3 reads TGTGCCAGCAGTACCCTCACCCTGGTTGGGGCTAACTATGGCTACACCTTC. Amino acid sequence: CASSTLTLVGANYGYTF.

Of note for this clone: Within the sample, other DNA sequences also encode this same CDR3. CDR3 sequence: CASSLAGGPTDTQYF. The CDR3 bases are TGTGCCAGCAGTTTAGCGGGGGGCCCCACAGATACGCAGTATTTT. This chain joins TRBV27 and TRBJ2-3, with TRBD2 matching 8 bases. The CDR3 consists of 15 residues. Germline trimming cut 2 bases from V and 2 bases from J; bases unmatched to any gene: 3. Germline assignment: CDR1 MNHEY and CDR2 SMNVEV (reference sequence).

The chain joins TRBV7-9 to TRBJ2-3; D might be TRBD1 (6 bases). From germline, CDR1 is SEHNR and CDR2 FQNEAQ (reference sequence). This CDR3 comprises 14 residues. With 5 bases removed from V and 6 bases from J, the gap between germline ends came to 15 bases. The chain's CDR3 is CASSQQGGPDTQYF. In DNA, the CDR3 is TGTGCCAGCAGCCAACAGGGTGGTCCGGATACGCAGTATTTT.

For the CDR3, the DNA is TGTGCCAGCAGCTTAGTGGCTAACTCTGGAAACACCATATATTTT. It encodes CASSLVANSGNTIYF. The chain uses TRBV7-9 and TRBJ1-3; D is unresolved. The CDR3 runs 15 residues. Germline CDR1 reads SEHNR; CDR2 reads FQNEAQ (reference sequence). V shed 1 base and J shed 0 bases, with 7 bases lying between them.

This clone was counted a few times. CDR3 residues: CASNLGRDSPLHF. CDR3 sequence (DNA): TGTGCCAGCAATCTCGGACGGGATTCACCCCTCCACTTT. This chain joins TRBV6-5 and TRBJ1-6; unclear D gene. Trimming removed 7 bases from V and 8 bases from J, with 12 bases in between. Germline CDR1 MNHEY, CDR2 SVGAGI. The CDR3 runs to 13 residues.